The T cell receptor beta chain under discussion was sequenced for a study of T-cell memory formation after mild COVID-19. From the 5' RACE reads, TCRdb called clonotypes with MiXCR, one entry per CDR3 protein. The sample has about 130,000 distinct CDR3 sequences, about 6% seen once; the top ten hold about 2.2%. This clonotype was counted between two and nine times. The antigen is unknown. Study-level results: There was a balanced CD4/CD8 profile in clones contracting day 15 to 85, and later expanders leaned CD4+. Researchers report contracting CD4+ clones mostly in CM and EM, with CD8+ clones in EMRA.

This CDR3 has 14 residues. V was trimmed by 6 bases and J by 7 bases, leaving 12 bases between them. Germline CDR1 is KGHDR and CDR2 is SFDVKD. This rearrangement joins TRBV24-1 to TRBJ2-6; a weak D match, TRBD1 (5 bases). The sequencing sample was made of PBMCs or a T cell subset sorted from them (not recorded which). The receptor's source is an adult woman who had mild COVID-19 (a few samples of this study predate the infection). Cell type and time point are not known. DNA for the CDR3: TGTGCCACCAGTTCTGGGGCGAGAGCCAACGTCCTGACTTTC. Amino acid sequence: CATSSGARANVLTF.